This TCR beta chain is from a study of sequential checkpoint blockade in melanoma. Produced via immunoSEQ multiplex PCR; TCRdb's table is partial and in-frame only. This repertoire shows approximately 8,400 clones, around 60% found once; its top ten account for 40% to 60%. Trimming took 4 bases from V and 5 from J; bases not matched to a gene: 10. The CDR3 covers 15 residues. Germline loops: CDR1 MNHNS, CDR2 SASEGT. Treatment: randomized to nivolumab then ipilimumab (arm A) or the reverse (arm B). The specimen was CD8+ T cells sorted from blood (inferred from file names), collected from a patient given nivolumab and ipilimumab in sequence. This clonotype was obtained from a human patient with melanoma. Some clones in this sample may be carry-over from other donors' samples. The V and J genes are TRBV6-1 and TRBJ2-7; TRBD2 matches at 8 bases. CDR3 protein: CASSASGTGGDEQYF. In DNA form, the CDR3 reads TGTGCCAGCAGTGCCTCCGGGACGGGGGGGGACGAGCAGTACTTC.